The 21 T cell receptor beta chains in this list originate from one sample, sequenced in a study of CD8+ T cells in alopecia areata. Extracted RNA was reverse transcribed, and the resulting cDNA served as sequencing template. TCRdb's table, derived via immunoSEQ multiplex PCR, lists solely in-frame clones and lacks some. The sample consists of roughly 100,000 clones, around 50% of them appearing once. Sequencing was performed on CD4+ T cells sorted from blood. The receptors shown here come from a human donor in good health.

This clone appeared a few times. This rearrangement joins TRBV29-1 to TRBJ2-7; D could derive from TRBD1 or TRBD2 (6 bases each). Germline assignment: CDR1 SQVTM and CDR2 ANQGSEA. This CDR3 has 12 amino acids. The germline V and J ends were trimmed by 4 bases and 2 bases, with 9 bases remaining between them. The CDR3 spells CSVVGGTYEQYF. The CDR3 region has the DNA TGCAGCGTTGTAGGGGGGACCTACGAGCAGTACTTC.

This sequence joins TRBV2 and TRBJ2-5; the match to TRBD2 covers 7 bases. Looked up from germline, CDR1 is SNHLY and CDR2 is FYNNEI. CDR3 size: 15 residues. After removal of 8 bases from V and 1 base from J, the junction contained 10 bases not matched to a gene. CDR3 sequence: CASRRGDWAQETQYF. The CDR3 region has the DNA TGTGCCAGCCGACGGGGGGATTGGGCCCAAGAGACCCAGTACTTC. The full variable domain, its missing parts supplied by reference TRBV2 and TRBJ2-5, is EPEVTQTPSHQVTQMGQEVILRCVPISNHLYFYWYRQILGQKVEFLVSFYNNEISEKSEIFDDQFSVERPDGSNFTLKIRSTKLEDSAMYFCASRRGDWAQETQYFGPGTRLLVL.

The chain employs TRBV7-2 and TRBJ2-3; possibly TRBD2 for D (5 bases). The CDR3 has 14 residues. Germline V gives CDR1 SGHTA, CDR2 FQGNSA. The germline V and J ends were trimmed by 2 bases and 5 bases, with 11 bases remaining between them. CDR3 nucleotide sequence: TGTGCCAGCAGCTTAATGTCTAGCCGAGATACGCAGTATTTT. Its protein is CASSLMSSRDTQYF. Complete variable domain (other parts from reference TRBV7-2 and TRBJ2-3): GAGVSQSPSNKVTEKGKDVELRCDPISGHTALYWYRQSLGQGLEFLIYFQGNSAPDKSGLPSDRFSAERTGGSVSTLTIQRTQQEDSAVYLCASSLMSSRDTQYFGPGTRLTVL.

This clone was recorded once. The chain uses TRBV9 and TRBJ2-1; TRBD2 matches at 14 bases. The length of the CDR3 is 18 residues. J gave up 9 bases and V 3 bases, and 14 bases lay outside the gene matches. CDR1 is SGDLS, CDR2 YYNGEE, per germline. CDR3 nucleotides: TGTGCCAGCAGCGAGGGCCTCGGGACTAGCGGGGGATCGGGTGAGCAGTTCTTC. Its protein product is CASSEGLGTSGGSGEQFF.

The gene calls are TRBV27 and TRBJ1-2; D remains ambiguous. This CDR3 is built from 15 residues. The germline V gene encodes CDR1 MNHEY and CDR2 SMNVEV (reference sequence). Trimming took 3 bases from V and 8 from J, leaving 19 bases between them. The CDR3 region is CASSFRAGGSWGYTF. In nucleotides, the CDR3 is TGTGCCAGCAGTTTTAGGGCAGGTGGTTCGTGGGGCTACACCTTC.

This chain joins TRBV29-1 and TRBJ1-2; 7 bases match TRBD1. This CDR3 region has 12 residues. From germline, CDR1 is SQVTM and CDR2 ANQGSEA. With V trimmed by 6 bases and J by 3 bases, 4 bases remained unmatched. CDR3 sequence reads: CSVSGQDYGYTF. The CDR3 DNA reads TGCAGCGTGTCCGGACAGGACTATGGCTACACCTTC.

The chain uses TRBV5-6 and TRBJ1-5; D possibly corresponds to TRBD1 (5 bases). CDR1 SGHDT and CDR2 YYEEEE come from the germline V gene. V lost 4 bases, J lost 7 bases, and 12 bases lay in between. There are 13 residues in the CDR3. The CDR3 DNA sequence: TGTGCCAGCAGCCGGCGGGGGAAGCAGCCCCAGCATTTT. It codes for CASSRRGKQPQHF.

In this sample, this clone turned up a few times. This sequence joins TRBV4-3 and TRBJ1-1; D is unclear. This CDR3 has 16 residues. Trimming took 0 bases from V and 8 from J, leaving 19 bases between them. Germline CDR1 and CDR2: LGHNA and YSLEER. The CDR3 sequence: CASSQDSAGTRREAFF. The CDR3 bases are TGCGCCAGCAGCCAAGATAGTGCGGGAACAAGGCGGGAAGCTTTCTTT.

CDR3 DNA: TGTGCCTGGACTCCGGGACAGTCCTACGAGCAGTACTTC. As protein: CAWTPGQSYEQYF. The chain employs TRBV30 and TRBJ2-7, with 7 bases that match TRBD1. The germline CDR1 and CDR2 sequences are GTSNPN and SVGIG (reference sequence). This CDR3 spans 13 amino acids. V lost 4 bases and J lost 1; bases outside the gene matches: 4.

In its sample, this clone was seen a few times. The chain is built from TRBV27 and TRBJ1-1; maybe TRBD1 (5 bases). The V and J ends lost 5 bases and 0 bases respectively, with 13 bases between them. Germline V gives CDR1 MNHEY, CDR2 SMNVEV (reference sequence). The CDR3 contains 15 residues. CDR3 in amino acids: CASSPRRGLNTEAFF. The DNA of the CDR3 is TGTGCCAGCAGTCCCCGTAGGGGCCTGAACACTGAAGCTTTCTTT.

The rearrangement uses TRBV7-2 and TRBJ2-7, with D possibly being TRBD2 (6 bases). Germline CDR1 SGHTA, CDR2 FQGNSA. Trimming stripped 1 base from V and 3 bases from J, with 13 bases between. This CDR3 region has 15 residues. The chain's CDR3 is CASSLVRGTYYEQYF. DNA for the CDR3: TGTGCCAGCAGCTTAGTTCGGGGGACCTACTACGAGCAGTACTTC.

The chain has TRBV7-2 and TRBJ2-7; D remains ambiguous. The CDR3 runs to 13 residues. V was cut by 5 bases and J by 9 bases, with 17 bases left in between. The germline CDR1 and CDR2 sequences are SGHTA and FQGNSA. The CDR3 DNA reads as TGTGCCAGCAGCCCGGACGGCTTCCCGAGGCAGTACTTC. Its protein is CASSPDGFPRQYF.

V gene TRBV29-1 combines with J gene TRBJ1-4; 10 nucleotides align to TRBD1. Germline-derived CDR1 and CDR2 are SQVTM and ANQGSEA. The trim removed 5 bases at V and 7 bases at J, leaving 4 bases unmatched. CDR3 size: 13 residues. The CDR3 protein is CSVRGQGVEKLFF. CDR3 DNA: TGCAGCGTTCGTGGACAGGGGGTTGAAAAACTGTTTTTT.

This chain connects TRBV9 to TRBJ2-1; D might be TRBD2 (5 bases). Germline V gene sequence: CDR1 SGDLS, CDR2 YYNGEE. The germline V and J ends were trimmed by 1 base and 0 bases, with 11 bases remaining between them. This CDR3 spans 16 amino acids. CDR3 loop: CASSVLALSSYNEQFF. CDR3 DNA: TGTGCCAGCAGCGTACTAGCCCTAAGCTCCTACAATGAGCAGTTCTTC.

In DNA, the CDR3 is TGTGCCTGGAGTTCGGTTGCAACTAATGAAAAACTGTTTTTT. Protein product: CAWSSVATNEKLFF. The genes are TRBV30 and TRBJ1-4; D is uncertain. CDR3 size: 14 residues. Germline V gives CDR1 GTSNPN, CDR2 SVGIG (reference sequence). V shed 2 bases and J shed 0 bases, with 7 bases lying between them.

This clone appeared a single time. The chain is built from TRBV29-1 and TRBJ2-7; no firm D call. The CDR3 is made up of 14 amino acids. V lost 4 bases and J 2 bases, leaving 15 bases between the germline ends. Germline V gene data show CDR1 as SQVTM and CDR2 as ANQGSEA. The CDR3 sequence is CSVVLSGRTYEQYF. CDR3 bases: TGCAGCGTTGTCTTGTCAGGCCGCACCTACGAGCAGTACTTC.

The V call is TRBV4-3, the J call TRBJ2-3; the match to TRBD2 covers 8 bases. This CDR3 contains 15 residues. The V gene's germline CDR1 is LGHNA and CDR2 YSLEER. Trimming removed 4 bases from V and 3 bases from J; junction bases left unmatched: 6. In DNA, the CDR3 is TGCGCCAGCAGCCCCCGGGAGGGGGTGACAGATACGCAGTATTTT. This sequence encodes CASSPREGVTDTQYF.

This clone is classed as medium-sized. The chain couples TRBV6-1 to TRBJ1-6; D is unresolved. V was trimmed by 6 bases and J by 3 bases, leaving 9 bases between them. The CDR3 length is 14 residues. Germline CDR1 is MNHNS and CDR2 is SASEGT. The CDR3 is CASSAEVYNSPLHF. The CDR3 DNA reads TGTGCCAGCAGCGCGGAGGTCTATAATTCACCCCTCCACTTT.

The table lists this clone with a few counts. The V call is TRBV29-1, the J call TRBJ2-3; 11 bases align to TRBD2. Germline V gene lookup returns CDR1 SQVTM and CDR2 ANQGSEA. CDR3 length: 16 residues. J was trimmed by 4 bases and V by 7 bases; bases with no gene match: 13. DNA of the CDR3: TGCAGCGCCGACGTAGCGGGGGGGCCTTTGTCAGATACGCAGTATTTT. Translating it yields CSADVAGGPLSDTQYF.

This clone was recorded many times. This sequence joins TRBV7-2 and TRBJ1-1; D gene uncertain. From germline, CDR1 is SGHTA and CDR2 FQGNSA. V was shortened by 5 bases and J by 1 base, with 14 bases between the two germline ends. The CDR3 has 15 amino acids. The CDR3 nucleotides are TGTGCCAGCAGCCCTAGTGGGTCCACGAACACTGAAGCTTTCTTT. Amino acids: CASSPSGSTNTEAFF.

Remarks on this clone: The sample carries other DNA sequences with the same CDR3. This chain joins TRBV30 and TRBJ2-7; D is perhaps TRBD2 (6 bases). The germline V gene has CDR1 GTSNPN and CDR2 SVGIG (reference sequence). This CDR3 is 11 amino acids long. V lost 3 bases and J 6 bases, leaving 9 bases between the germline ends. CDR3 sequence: CAWSVGGEQYF. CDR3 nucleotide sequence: TGTGCCTGGAGCGTCGGGGGCGAGCAGTACTTC. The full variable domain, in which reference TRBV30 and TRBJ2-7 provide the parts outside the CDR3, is SQTIHQWPATLVQPVGSPLSLECTVEGTSNPNLYWYRQAAGRGLQLLFYSVGIGQISSEVPQNLSASRPQDRQFILSSKKLLLSDSGFYLCAWSVGGEQYFGPGTRLTVT.